The entry that follows covers one TCR beta chain sequence. The data derive from a study of blood T cell repertoires in COVID-19. Authors' processing steps: Amplified reference gene primers provided the basis for estimating nucleated cell counts. Assay: immunoSEQ multiplex PCR; the TCRdb copy retains only in-frame clones and omits some. V and J calls and clone size are those listed in that table; D and trimming were worked out from the DNA. The table lists around 77,000 clones, more than 90% of them singletons. The sequenced sample was peripheral blood. This TCR was sampled from a woman of 80 years or more with active or convalescent COVID-19.

The CDR3, as DNA: TGTGCCAGTAGTATTGGGATAGCGGGGGACGCCTACAATGAGCAGTTCTTC. It is translated as CASSIGIAGDAYNEQFF. This chain connects TRBV19 to TRBJ2-1, with 9 bases matching TRBD2. The germline V gene has CDR1 LNHDA and CDR2 SQIVND (reference sequence). This CDR3 comprises 17 residues. Losses at the gene ends were 3 bases for V and 2 bases for J; bases not matched to a gene: 8.